This T cell receptor beta chain was sequenced for a study of CD8 T cells in Susac syndrome. The patients with Susac syndrome were individuals who fulfilled the recently defined diagnostic criteria for disease that was either definite or probable. After extraction with the RNeasy kit, roughly 0.5 to 1 ug of the RNA was reverse transcribed using random hexamers. A single record per CDR3 protein comes from TCRdb applying MiXCR to the immunoSEQ multiplex PCR reads. The data show 75,000 or so distinct CDR3 sequences, 94% seen once. Germline V gene data show CDR1 as SGHAT and CDR2 as FQDESV (reference sequence). There are 15 residues in the CDR3. Trimming removed 6 bases from V and 4 bases from J; junction bases left unmatched: 7.

V gene TRBV11-1 combines with J gene TRBJ2-1; 9 nucleotides match TRBD2. This sequence originates from a human donor with Susac syndrome. The sample consisted of CD8+ T cells from PBMCs. The CDR3 spells CASSWGLALYNEQFF. The CDR3 bases are TGTGCCAGCAGTTGGGGACTAGCTCTTTACAATGAGCAGTTCTTC.